The clone carrying this T cell receptor beta chain was detected a few times. The target antigen is unknown. This sample stems from a study of T cells in Graves' hyperthyroidism and ophthalmopathy. As for the study in general: Initial diagnosis, before any treatment, was when peripheral blood was collected.

Using RNA transcripts as the source, TCR beta CDR3 regions were amplified. TCR CDR3 regions were first amplified by RT-PCR with HTBI primers. TCRdb reprocessed the multiplex PCR reads via MiXCR and lists one record per CDR3 protein. Among some 720,000 distinct CDR3 sequences listed, 16% were seen once. This CDR3 region has 17 residues. The ends lost 7 bases at V and 0 bases at J; junction bases unmatched: 14. The germline V gene encodes CDR1 DFQATT and CDR2 SNEGSKA (reference sequence). Stable hyperthyroidism: no ophthalmopathy progression over 18 months of follow-up. The hyperthyroidism was newly diagnosed and had lasted under 2 months; the patients were aged 18 to 65. Whole-study results and caveats: Ophthalmopathy could be told apart from stable hyperthyroidism with a 13 V-J model.

The gene calls are TRBV20-1 and TRBJ2-3; 9 positions agree with TRBD2. This TCR was recovered from a man aged 18 to 29 with Graves' hyperthyroidism. The sequenced sample consisted of blood. In DNA form, the CDR3 reads TGCAGTGGGGGGCTGGCGGGAGGGCCGAGGAGCACAGATACGCAGTATTTT. It codes for CSGGLAGGPRSTDTQYF.